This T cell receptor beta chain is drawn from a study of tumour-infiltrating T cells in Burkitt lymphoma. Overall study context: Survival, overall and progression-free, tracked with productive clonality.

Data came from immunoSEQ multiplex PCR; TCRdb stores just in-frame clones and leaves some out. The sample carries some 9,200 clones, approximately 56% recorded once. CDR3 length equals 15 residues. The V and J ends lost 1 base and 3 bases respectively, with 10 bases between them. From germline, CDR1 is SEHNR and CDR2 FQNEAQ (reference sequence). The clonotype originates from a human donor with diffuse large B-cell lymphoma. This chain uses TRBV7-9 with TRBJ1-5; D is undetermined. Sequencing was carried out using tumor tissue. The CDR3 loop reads CASSLDGTFNQPQHF. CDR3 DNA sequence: TGTGCCAGCAGCTTAGACGGCACTTTCAATCAGCCCCAGCATTTT.